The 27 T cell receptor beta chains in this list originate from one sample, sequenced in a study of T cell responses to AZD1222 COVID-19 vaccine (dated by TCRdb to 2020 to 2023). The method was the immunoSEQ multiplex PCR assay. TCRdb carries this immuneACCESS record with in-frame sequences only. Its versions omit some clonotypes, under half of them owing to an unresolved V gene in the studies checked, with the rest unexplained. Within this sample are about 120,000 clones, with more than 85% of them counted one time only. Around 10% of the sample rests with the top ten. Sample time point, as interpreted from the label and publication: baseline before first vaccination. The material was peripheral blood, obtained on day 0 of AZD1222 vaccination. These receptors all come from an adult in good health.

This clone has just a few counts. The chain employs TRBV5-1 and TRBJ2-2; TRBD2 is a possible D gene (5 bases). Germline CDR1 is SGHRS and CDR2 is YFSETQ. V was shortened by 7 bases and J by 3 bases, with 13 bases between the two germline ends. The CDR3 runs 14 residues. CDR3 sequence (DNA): TGCGCCAGCGCGGAGGCCCCTCACACCGGGGAGCTGTTTTTT. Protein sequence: CASAEAPHTGELFF. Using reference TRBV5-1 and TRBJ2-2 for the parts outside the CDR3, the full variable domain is KAGVTQTPRYLIKTRGQQVTLSCSPISGHRSVSWYQQTPGQGLQFLFEYFSETQRNKGNFPGRFSGRQFSNSRSEMNVSTLELGDSALYLCASAEAPHTGELFFGEGSRLTVL.

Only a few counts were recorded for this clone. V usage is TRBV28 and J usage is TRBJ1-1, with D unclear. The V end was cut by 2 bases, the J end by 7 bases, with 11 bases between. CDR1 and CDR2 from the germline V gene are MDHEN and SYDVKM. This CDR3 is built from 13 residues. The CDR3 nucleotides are TGTGCCAGCAGTTTAATCGGAGATATTGAAGCTTTCTTT. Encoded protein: CASSLIGDIEAFF.

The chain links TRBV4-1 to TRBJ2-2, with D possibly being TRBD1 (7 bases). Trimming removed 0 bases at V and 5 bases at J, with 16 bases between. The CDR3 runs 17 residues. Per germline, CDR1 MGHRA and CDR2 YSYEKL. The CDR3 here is CASSQDGGGVGTGELFF. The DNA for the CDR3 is TGCGCCAGCAGCCAAGACGGAGGGGGCGTTGGAACCGGGGAGCTGTTTTTT.

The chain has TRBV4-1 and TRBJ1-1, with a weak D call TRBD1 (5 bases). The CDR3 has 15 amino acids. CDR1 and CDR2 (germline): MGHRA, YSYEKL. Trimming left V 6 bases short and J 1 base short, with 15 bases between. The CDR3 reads CASRRLGHKNTEAFF. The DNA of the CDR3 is TGCGCCAGCAGGAGGTTAGGACACAAGAACACTGAAGCTTTCTTT.

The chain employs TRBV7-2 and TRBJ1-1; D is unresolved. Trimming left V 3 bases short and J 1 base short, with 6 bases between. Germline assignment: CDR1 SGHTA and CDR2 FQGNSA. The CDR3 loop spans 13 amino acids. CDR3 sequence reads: CASSFWGNTEAFF. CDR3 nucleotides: TGTGCCAGCAGCTTTTGGGGGAACACTGAAGCTTTCTTT.

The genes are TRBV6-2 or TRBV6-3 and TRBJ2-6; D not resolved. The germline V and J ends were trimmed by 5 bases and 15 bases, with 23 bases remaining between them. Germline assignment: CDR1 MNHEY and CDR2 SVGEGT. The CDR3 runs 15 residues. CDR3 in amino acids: CASSRLQVLPLYLTF. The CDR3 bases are TGTGCCAGCAGTCGTCTACAAGTTCTTCCTCTCTACCTGACTTTC.

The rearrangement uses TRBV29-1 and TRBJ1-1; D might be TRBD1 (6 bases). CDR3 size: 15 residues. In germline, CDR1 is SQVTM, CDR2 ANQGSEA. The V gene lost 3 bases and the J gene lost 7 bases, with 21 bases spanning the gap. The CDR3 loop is CSVDSGRGGSIEAFF. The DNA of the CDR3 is TGCAGCGTTGACTCTGGCAGGGGAGGATCGATTGAAGCTTTCTTT.

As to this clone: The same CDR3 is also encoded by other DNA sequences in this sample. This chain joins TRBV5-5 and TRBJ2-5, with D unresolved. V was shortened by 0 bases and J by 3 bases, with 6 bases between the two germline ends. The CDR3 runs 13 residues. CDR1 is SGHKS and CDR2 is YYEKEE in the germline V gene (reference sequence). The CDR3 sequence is CASSLAREETQYF. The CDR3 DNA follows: TGTGCCAGCAGCTTGGCAAGAGAAGAGACCCAGTACTTC.

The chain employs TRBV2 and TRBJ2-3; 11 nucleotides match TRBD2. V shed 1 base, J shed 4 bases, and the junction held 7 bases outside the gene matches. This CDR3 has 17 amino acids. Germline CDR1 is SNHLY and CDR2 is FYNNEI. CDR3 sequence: CASSEGIAGGVPDTQYF. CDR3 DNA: TGTGCCAGCAGTGAAGGGATAGCGGGGGGGGTTCCAGATACGCAGTATTTT.

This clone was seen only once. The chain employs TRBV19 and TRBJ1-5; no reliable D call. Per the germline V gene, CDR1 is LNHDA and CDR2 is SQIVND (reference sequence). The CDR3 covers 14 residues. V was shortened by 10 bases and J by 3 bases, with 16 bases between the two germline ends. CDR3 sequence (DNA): TGTGCCACCCAAATGACGGGAAACAATCAGCCCCAGCATTTT. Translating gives CATQMTGNNQPQHF.

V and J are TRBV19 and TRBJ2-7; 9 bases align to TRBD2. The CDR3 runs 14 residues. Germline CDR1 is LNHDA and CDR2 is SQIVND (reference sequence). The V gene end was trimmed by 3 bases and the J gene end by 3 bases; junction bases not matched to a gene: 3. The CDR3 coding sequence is TGTGCCAGTAGTATGACTAGCGGATTCTACGAGCAGTACTTC. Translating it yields CASSMTSGFYEQYF. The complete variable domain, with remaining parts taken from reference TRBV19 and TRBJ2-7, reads DGGITQSPKYLFRKEGQNVTLSCEQNLNHDAMYWYRQDPGQGLRLIYYSQIVNDFQKGDIAEGYSVSREKKESFPLTVTSAQKNPTAFYLCASSMTSGFYEQYFGPGTRLTVT.

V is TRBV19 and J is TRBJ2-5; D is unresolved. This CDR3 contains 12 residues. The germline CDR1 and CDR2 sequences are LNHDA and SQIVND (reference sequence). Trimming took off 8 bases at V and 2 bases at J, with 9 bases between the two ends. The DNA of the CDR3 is TGTGCCAGTGGACGGCATCAAGAGACCCAGTACTTC. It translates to CASGRHQETQYF.

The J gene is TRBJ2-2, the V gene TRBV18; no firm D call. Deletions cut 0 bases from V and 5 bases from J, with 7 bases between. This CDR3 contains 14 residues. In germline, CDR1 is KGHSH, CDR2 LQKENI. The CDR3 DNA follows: TGTGCCAGCTCACCACCGGGTCGTACCGGGGAGCTGTTTTTT. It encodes CASSPPGRTGELFF.

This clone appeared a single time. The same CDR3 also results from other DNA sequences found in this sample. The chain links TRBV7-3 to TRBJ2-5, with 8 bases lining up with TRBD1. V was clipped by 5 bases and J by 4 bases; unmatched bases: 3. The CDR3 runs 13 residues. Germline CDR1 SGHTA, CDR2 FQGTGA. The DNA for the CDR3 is TGTGCCAGCAGCCGAGGACAGGGAGAGACCCAGTACTTC. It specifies CASSRGQGETQYF.

The DNA of the CDR3 is TGTGCCAGCAGCTTGGGGGACACCGCCTACGAGCAGTACTTC. Translation: CASSLGDTAYEQYF. The rearrangement links TRBV5-6 to TRBJ2-7; a possible D gene is TRBD1 (6 bases). V was shortened by 0 bases and J by 2 bases, with 9 bases between the two germline ends. CDR1 is SGHDT and CDR2 is YYEEEE in the germline V gene. The CDR3 contains 14 residues.

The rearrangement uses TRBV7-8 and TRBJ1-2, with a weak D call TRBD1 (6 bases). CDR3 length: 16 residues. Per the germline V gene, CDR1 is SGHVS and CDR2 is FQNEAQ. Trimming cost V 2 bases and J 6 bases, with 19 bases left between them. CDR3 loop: CASSLSGGAKRDGYTF. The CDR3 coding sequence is TGTGCCAGCAGCTTATCCGGGGGCGCGAAAAGGGATGGCTACACCTTC.

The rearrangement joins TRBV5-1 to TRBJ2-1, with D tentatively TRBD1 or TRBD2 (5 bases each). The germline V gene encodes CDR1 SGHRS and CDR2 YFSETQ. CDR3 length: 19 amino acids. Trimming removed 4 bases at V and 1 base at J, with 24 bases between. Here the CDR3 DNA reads TGCGCCAGCAGCGGACGGGACCTAGGTACAAACCGGTCCTACAATGAGCAGTTCTTC. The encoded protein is CASSGRDLGTNRSYNEQFF. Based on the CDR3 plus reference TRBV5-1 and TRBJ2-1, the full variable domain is KAGVTQTPRYLIKTRGQQVTLSCSPISGHRSVSWYQQTPGQGLQFLFEYFSETQRNKGNFPGRFSGRQFSNSRSEMNVSTLELGDSALYLCASSGRDLGTNRSYNEQFFGPGTRLTVL.

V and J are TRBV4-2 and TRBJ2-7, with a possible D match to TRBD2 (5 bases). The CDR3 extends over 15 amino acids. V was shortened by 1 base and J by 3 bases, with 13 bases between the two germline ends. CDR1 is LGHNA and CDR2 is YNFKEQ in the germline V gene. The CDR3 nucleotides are TGTGCCAGCAGCCAAGGAGGGCAGGAAATCTACGAGCAGTACTTC. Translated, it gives CASSQGGQEIYEQYF.

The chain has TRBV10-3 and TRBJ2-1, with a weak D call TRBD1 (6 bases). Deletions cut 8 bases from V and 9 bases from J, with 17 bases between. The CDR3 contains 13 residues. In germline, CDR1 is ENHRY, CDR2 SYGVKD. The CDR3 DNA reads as TGTGCCATCGGCAAATCCGGACAGACTGAGCAGTTCTTC. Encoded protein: CAIGKSGQTEQFF.

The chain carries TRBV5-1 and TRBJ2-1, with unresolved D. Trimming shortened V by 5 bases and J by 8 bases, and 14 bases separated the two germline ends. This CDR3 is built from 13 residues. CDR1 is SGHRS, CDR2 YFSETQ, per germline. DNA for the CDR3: TGCGCCAGCAGTTTTAAGGTCCAGGATGAGCAGTTCTTC. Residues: CASSFKVQDEQFF.

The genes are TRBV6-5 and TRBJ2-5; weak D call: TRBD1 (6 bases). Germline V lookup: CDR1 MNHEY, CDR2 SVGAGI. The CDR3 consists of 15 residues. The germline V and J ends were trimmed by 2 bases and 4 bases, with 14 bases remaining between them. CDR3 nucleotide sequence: TGTGCCAGCAGTTACATGACAGGCCTCGGAGAGACCCAGTACTTC. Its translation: CASSYMTGLGETQYF.

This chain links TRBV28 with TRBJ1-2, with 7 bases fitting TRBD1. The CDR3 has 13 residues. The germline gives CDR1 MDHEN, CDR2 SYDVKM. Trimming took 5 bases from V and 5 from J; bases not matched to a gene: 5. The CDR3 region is CASSKGARYGYTF. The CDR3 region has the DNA TGTGCCAGCAGTAAGGGGGCTAGATATGGCTACACCTTC.

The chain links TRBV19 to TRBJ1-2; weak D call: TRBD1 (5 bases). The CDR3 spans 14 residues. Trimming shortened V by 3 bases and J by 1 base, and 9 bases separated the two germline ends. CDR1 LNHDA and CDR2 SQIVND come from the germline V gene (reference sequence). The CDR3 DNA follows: TGTGCCAGTAGTATGGACATACTTAACTATGGCTACACCTTC. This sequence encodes CASSMDILNYGYTF.

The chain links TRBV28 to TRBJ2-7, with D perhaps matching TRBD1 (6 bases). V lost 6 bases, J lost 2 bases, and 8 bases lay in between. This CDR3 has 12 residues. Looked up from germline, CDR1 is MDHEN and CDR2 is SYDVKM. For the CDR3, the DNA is TGTGCCAGCAGCTCAGGGGCCTACGAGCAGTACTTC. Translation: CASSSGAYEQYF.

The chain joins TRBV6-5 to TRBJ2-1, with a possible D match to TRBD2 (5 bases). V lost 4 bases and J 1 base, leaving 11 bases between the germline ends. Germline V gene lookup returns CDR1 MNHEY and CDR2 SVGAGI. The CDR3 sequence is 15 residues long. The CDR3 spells CASSSGVGSYNEQFF. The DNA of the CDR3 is TGTGCCAGCAGTTCCGGGGTAGGGTCCTACAATGAGCAGTTCTTC.

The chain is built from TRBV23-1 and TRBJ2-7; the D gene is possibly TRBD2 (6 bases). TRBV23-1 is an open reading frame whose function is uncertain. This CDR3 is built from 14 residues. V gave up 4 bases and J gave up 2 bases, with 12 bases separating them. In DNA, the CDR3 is TGCGCCAGCAGTCTTGGCGGAGGGCCCTACGAGCAGTACTTC. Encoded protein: CASSLGGGPYEQYF.

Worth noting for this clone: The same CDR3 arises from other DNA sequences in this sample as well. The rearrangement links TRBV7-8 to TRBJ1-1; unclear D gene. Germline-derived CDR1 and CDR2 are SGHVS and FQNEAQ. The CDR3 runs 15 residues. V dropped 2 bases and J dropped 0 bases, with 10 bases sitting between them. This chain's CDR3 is CASSLKRQLNTEAFF. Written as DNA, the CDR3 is TGTGCCAGCAGCTTAAAGCGCCAACTGAACACTGAAGCTTTCTTT.